This record covers a single T cell receptor beta chain. These data are taken from a study of T cell changes during pregnancy in multiple sclerosis. Generated by immunoSEQ multiplex PCR, the TCRdb table keeps only in-frame clones and is missing some. Among 45,000 to 50,000 clones listed, 94% were seen once. CDR3 length: 14 amino acids. The V end lost 0 bases, the J end lost 5 bases, and 8 bases lay between the germline ends. From germline, CDR1 is SEHNR and CDR2 FQNEAQ (reference sequence). The J gene is TRBJ2-1, the V gene TRBV7-9; D may be TRBD2 (5 bases). Source: CD8+ T cells from peripheral blood mononuclear cells, taken before pregnancy. This receptor was identified in a female donor with multiple sclerosis, enrolled in a pregnancy study. DNA for the CDR3: TGTGCCAGCAGCTTAGCGGGAGTCCACAATGAGCAGTTCTTC. Its translation: CASSLAGVHNEQFF. The entire variable domain, with the rest obtained from reference TRBV7-9 and TRBJ2-1, is as follows: DTGVSQNPRHKITKRGQNVTFRCDPISEHNRLYWYRQTLGQGPEFLTYFQNEAQLEKSRLLSDRFSAERPKGSFSTLEIQRTEQGDSAMYLCASSLAGVHNEQFFGPGTRLTVL.